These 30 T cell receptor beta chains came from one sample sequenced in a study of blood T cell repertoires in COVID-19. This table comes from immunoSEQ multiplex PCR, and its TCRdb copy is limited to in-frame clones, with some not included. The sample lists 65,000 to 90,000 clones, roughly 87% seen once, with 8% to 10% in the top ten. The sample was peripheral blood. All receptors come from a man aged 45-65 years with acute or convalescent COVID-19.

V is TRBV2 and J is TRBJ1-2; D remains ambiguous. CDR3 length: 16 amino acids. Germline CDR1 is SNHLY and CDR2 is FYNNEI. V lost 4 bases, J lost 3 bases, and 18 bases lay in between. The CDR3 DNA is TGTGCCAGCAGTGCCTCCAAAGCCTCGGAGGACTATGGCTACACCTTC. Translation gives CASSASKASEDYGYTF.

This CDR3 reads CASSLAGGSEKLFF. The CDR3 region has the DNA TGCGCCAGCAGCTTGGCAGGGGGCAGCGAAAAACTGTTTTTT. The chain couples TRBV5-1 to TRBJ1-4; 8 nucleotides line up with TRBD1. Germline-derived CDR1 and CDR2 are SGHRS and YFSETQ. This CDR3 has 14 amino acids. V lost 0 bases and J lost 8; bases outside the gene matches: 3.

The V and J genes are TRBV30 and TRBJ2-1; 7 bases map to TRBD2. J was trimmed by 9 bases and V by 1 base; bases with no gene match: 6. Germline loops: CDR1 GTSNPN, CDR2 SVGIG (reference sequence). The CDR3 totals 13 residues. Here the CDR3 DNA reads TGTGCCTGGAGTGCAGCGGGGTGGGCTGAGCAGTTCTTC. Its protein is CAWSAAGWAEQFF. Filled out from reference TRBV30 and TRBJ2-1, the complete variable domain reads SQTIHQWPATLVQPVGSPLSLECTVEGTSNPNLYWYRQAAGRGLQLLFYSVGIGQISSEVPQNLSASRPQDRQFILSSKKLLLSDSGFYLCAWSAAGWAEQFFGPGTRLTVL.

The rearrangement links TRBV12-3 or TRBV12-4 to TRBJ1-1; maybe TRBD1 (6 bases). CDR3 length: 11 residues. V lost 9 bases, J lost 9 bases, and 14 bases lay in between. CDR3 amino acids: CASSHGQQAFF. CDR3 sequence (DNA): TGTGCCAGTAGTCACGGACAGCAAGCTTTCTTT.

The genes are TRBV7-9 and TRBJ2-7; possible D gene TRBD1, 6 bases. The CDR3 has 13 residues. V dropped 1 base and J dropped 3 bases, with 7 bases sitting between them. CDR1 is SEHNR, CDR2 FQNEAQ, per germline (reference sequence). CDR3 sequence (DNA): TGTGCCAGCAGCTTAGAACAGGGCTACGAGCAGTACTTC. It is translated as CASSLEQGYEQYF.

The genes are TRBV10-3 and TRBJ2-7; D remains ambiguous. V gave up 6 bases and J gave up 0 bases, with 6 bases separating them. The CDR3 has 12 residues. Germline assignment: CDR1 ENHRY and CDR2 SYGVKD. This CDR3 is CAISPSSYEQYV. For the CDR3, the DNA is TGTGCCATCAGCCCCAGCTCCTACGAGCAGTACGTC.

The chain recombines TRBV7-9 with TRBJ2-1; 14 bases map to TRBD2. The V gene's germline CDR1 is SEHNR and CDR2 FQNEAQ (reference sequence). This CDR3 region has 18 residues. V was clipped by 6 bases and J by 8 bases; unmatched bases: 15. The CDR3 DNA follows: TGTGCCAGCAGTTTCACCCTTGGACTAGCGGGGGGATCGTATGAGCAGTTCTTC. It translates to CASSFTLGLAGGSYEQFF.

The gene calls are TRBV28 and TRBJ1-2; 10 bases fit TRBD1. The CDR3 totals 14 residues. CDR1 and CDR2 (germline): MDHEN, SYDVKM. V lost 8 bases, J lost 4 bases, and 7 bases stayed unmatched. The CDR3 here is CASQTGGAGYGYTF. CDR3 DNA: TGTGCCAGCCAGACAGGGGGCGCCGGCTATGGCTACACCTTC.

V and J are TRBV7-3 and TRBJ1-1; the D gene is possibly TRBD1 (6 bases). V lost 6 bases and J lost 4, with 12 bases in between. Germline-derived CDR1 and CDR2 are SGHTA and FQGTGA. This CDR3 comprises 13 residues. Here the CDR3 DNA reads TGTGCCAGCAGTCAAGGACAGATCACTGAAGCTTTCTTT. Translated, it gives CASSQGQITEAFF.

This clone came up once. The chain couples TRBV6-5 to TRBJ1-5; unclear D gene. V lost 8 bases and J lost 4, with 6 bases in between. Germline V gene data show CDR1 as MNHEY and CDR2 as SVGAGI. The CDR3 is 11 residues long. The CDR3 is CASGLNQPQHF. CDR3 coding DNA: TGTGCCAGCGGACTTAATCAGCCCCAGCATTTT.

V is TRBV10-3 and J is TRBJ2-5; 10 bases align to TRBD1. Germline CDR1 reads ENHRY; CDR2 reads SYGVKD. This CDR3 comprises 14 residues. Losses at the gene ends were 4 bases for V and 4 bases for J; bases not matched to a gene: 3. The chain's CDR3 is CAISAGTGVETQYF. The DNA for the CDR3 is TGTGCCATCAGTGCCGGGACAGGGGTAGAGACCCAGTACTTC.

Written as DNA, the CDR3 is TGTGCCAGCAGCTTAGTGGCAGACTATGGCTACACCTTC. The encoded protein is CASSLVADYGYTF. V usage is TRBV11-2 and J usage is TRBJ1-2; D is uncertain. Germline CDR1 reads SGHAT; CDR2 reads FQNNGV. The CDR3 has 13 amino acids. The V end lost 1 base, the J end lost 3 bases, and 6 bases lay between the germline ends.

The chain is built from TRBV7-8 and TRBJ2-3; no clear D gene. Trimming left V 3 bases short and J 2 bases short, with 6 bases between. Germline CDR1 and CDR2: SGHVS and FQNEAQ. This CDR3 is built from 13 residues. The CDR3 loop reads CASSLGATDTQYF. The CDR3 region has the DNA TGTGCCAGCAGCTTGGGCGCCACAGATACGCAGTATTTT.

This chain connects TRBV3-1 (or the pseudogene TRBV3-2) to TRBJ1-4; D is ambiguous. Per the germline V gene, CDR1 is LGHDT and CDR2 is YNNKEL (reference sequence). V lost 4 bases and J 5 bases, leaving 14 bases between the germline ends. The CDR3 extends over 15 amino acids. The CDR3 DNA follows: TGTGCCAGCAGCCCATTAGCCTCCGGGAATGAAAAACTGTTTTTT. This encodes CASSPLASGNEKLFF.

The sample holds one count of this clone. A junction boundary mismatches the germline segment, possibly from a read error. In DNA form, the CDR3 reads TGTGCCAGCAGCTTGGGACTATCAGATCGGACAGATACACAGTATTTT. Its protein product is CASSLGLSDRTDTQYF. The gene calls are TRBV5-6 and TRBJ2-3, with a possible D match to TRBD1 (6 bases). This CDR3 comprises 16 residues. Germline V gene sequence: CDR1 SGHDT, CDR2 YYEEEE. Together with reference TRBV5-6 and TRBJ2-3, the CDR3 gives the full variable domain: DAGVTQSPTHLIKTRGQQVTLRCSPKSGHDTVSWYQQALGQGPQFIFQYYEEEERQRGNFPDRFSGHQFPNYSSELNVNALLLGDSALYLCASSLGLSDRTDTQYFGPGTRLTVL.

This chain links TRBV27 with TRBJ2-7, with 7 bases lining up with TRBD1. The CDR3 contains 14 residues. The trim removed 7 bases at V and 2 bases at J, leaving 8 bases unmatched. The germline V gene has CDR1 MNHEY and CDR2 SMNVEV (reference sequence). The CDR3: CASKAGTATYEQYV. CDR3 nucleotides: TGTGCCAGCAAGGCCGGGACAGCAACCTACGAGCAGTACGTC.

In DNA form, the CDR3 reads TGTGCCAGCGACTCCCAGGGGAGTACTGAAGCTTTCTTT. Translating gives CASDSQGSTEAFF. This chain connects TRBV6-5 to TRBJ1-1; D might be TRBD1 (6 bases). CDR1 is MNHEY, CDR2 SVGAGI, per germline. The V gene lost 8 bases and the J gene lost 5 bases, with 15 bases spanning the gap. The CDR3 totals 13 residues.

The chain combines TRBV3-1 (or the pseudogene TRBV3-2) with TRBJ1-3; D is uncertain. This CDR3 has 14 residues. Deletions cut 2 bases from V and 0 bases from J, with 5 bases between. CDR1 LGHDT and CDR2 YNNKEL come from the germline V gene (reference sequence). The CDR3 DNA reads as TGTGCCAGCAGCCAAACGGGCTCTGGAAACACCATATATTTT. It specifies CASSQTGSGNTIYF.

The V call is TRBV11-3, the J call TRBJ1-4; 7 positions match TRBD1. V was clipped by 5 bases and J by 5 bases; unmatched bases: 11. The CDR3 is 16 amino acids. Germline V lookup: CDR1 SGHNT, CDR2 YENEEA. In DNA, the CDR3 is TGTGCCAGCAGCCCCTCTCCGGGACAGCAGAATGAAAAACTGTTTTTT. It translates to CASSPSPGQQNEKLFF.

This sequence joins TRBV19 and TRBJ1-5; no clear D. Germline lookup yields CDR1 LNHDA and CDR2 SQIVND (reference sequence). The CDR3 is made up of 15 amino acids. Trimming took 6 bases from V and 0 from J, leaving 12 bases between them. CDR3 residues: CASSPRTFSNQPQHF. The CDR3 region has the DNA TGTGCCAGTAGCCCTAGGACTTTTAGCAATCAGCCCCAGCATTTT.

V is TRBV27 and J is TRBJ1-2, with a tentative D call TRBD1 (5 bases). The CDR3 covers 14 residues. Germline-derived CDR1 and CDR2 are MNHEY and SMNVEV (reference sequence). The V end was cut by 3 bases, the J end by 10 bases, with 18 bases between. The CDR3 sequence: CASSFNRLPNNYTF. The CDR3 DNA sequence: TGTGCCAGCAGTTTCAACAGGCTACCAAATAACTACACCTTC.

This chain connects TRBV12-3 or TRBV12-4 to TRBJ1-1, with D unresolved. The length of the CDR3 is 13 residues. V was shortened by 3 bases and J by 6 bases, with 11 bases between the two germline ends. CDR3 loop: CASSLGGEAEAFF. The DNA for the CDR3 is TGTGCCAGCAGTTTGGGCGGGGAGGCTGAAGCTTTCTTT.

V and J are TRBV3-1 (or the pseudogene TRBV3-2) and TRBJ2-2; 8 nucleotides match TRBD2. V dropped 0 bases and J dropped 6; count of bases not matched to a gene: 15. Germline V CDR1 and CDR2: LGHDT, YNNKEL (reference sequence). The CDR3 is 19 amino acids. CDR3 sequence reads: CASSQDHFAGLVNPGELFF. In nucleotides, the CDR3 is TGTGCCAGCAGCCAAGATCACTTCGCGGGACTAGTGAATCCCGGGGAGCTGTTTTTT.

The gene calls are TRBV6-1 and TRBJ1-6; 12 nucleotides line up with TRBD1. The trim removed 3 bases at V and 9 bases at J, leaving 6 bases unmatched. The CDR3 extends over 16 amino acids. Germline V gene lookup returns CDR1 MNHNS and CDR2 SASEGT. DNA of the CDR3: TGTGCCAGCAGTGAGGGGGGACAGGGGGCGCGTTCACCCCTCCACTTT. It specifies CASSEGGQGARSPLHF.

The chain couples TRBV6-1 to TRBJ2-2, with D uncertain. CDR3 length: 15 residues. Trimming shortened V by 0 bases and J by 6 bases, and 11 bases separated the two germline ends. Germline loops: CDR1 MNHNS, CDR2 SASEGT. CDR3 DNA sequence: TGTGCCAGCAGTGAAGCGAGCAATTCGGCCGGGGAGCTGTTTTTT. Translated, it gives CASSEASNSAGELFF.

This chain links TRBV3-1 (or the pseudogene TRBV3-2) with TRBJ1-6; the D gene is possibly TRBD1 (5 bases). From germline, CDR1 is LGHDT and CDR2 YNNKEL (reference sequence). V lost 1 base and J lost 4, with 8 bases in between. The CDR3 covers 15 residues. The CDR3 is CASSQASGYNSPLHF. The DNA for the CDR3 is TGTGCCAGCAGCCAAGCATCAGGGTATAATTCACCCCTCCACTTT.

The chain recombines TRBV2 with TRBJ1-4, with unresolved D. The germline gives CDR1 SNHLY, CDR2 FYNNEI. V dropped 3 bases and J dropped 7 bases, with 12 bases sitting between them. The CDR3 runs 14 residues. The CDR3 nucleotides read TGTGCCAGCAGTGATTGGTCGATGAGTGAAAAACTGTTTTTT. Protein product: CASSDWSMSEKLFF.

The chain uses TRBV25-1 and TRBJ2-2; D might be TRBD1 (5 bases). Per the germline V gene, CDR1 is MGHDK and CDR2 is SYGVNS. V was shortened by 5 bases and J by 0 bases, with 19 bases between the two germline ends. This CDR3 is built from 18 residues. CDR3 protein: CASSPQSPGRANTGELFF. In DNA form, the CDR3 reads TGTGCCAGCAGTCCTCAATCCCCCGGCAGGGCGAACACCGGGGAGCTGTTTTTT.

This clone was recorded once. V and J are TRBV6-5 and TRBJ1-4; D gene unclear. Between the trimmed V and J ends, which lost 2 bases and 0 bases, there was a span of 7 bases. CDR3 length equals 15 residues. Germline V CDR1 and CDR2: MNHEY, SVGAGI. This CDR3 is CASSYIVATNEKLFF. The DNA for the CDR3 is TGTGCCAGCAGTTACATCGTTGCAACTAATGAAAAACTGTTTTTT.

The CDR3, as DNA: TGTGCCATCAAAGCTAGCGGGGGCATGGAGACCCAGTACTTC. Its translation: CAIKASGGMETQYF. The chain carries TRBV10-3 and TRBJ2-5, with 10 positions matching TRBD2. Germline V gene lookup returns CDR1 ENHRY and CDR2 SYGVKD. The CDR3 sequence is 14 residues long. V gave up 7 bases and J gave up 5 bases; unmatched junction bases: 7.